This T cell receptor beta chain was obtained from a study of blood T cell repertoires in COVID-19. Whole-study context: The origin of the acute and convalescent COVID-19 samples was the United States, Italy and Spain. The cDNA or gDNA used as material had been derived from T cells, B-cell-depleted T cells, or PBMCs.

Per the original data handling: Nucleated cell counts were estimated from reference gene primer amplification. Produced via immunoSEQ multiplex PCR; TCRdb's table is partial and in-frame only. For V, J and clone size, that table is used; D and trimming come from the DNA. The sample lists approximately 51,000 clones; 80% to 90% were seen once. The germline V gene encodes CDR1 MNHEY and CDR2 SVGEGT. The CDR3 is made up of 14 amino acids. Between the trimmed V and J ends, which lost 0 bases and 2 bases, there was a span of 6 bases. The sample comprised peripheral blood. This receptor was taken from a man aged 45-65 years with active COVID-19. V is TRBV6-2 or TRBV6-3 and J is TRBJ2-3; D is ambiguous. CDR3: CASSYSRVTDTQYF. The CDR3 DNA sequence: TGTGCCAGCAGTTACTCTCGGGTCACAGATACGCAGTATTTT.